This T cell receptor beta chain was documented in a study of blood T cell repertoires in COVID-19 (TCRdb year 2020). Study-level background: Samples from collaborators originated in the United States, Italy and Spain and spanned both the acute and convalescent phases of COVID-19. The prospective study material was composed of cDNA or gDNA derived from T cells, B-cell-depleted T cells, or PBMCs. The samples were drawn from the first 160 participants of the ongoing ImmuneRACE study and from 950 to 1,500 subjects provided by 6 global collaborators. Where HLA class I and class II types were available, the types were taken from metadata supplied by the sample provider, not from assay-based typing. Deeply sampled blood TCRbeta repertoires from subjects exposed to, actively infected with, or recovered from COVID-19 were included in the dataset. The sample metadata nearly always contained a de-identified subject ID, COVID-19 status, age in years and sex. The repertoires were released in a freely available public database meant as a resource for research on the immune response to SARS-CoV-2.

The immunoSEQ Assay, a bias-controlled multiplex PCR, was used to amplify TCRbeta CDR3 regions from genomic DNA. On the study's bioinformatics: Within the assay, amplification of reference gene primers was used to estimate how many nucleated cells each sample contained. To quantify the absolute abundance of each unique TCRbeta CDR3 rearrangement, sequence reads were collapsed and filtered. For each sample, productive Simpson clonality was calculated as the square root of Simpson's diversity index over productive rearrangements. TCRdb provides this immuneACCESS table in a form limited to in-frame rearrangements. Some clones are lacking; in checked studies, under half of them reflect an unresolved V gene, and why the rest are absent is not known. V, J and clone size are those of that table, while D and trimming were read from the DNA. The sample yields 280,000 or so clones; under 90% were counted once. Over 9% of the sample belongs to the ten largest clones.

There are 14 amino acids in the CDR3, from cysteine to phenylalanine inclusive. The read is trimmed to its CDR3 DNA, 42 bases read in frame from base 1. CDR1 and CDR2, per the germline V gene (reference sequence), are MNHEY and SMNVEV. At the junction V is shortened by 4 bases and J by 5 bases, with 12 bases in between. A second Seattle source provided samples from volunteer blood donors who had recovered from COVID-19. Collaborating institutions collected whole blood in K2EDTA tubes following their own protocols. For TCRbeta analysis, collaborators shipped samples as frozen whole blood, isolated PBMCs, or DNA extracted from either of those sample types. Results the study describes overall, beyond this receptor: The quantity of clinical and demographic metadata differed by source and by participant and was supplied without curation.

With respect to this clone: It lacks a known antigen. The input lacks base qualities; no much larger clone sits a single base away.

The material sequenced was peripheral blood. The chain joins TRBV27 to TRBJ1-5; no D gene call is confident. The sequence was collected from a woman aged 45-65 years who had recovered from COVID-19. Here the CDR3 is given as CASSYARADQPQHF. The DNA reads TGTGCCAGCAGTTACGCGAGGGCGGATCAGCCCCAGCATTTT.